This paragraph covers one TCR beta chain sequence. Antigen specificity is unknown. This entry is derived from a study of cytomegalovirus exposure and HLA in healthy donors. Whole-study results and caveats: Follow-up analysis later connected one missense variant in DCLRE1C with trimming of TCR beta V- and J-genes. There were some public TCRs occurring in many donors, but most TCR sequences were rare.

V gave up 0 bases and J gave up 6 bases; unmatched junction bases: 9. This CDR3 spans 15 amino acids. The V gene's germline CDR1 is SQVTM and CDR2 ANQGSEA. PCR employed 60 Vbeta and 13 Jbeta primers. Data came from immunoSEQ multiplex PCR; TCRdb stores just in-frame clones and leaves some out. The table shows around 150,000 clones, with around 83% occurring only once. This clonotype originated in a man younger than 30 in good health and CMV-seropositive. J is TRBJ2-7 and V is TRBV29-1; 9 bases match TRBD1. The sequencing input was PBMCs. The CDR3 DNA is TGCAGCGTTGAAGATTCCGGGACAGGGTGGTCCGAGCAGTACTTC. Protein product: CSVEDSGTGWSEQYF.